This T cell receptor beta chain was observed in a study of control samples from healthy donors and cancer patients. This CDR3 has 14 residues. Germline values: CDR1 PRHDT, CDR2 FYEKMQ (reference sequence). Germline trimming cut 4 bases from V and 1 base from J; bases unmatched to any gene: 3. Assay used: immunoSEQ multiplex PCR; TCRdb lists only in-frame clones, some missing. The table includes roughly 100,000 clones, roughly 86% detected once. Material for sequencing was blood. This TCR was sampled from a woman aged 45 to 65 in good health. This chain uses TRBV13 with TRBJ1-1, with 7 bases identical to TRBD1. The CDR3: CASSYDRANTEAFF. CDR3 DNA: TGTGCCAGCAGCTACGACAGGGCGAACACTGAAGCTTTCTTT.